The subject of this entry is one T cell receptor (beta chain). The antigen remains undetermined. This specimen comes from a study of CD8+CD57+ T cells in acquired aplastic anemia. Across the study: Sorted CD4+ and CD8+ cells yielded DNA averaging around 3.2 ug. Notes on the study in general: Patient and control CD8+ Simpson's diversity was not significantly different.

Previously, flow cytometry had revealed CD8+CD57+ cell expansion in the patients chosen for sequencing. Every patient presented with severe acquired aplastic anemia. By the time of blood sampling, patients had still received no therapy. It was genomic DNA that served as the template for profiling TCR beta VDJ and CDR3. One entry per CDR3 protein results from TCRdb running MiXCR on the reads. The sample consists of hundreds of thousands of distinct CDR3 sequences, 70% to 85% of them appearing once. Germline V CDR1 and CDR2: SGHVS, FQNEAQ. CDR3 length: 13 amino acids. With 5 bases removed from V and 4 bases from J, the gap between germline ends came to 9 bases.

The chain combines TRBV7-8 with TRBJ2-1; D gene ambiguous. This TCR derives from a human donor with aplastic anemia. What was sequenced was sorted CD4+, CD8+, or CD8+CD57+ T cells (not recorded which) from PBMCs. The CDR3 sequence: CASSPDLYNEQFF. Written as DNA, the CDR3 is TGTGCCAGCAGCCCGGATCTATACAATGAGCAGTTCTTC.